The next 15 T cell receptor beta chains were all read from a single sample in a study of TIL therapy for anti-PD-1-resistant metastatic lung cancer. Time point in this sample: pre-treatment sample, taken before nivolumab and TIL therapy. The tumor samples were excised metastases, mostly pleural nodules or supraclavicular lymph nodes. Sequencing used immunoSEQ v3. The method was immunoSEQ multiplex PCR; TCRdb's version includes in-frame clones alone and lacks a portion of them. The table includes more than 90,000 clones, 65% detected once. The starting material was tumor tissue, obtained at baseline. Source of these receptors: a person between 25 and 80 years old with non-small cell lung cancer.

The genes are TRBV28 and TRBJ2-5, with D perhaps matching TRBD1 (5 bases). The germline CDR1 and CDR2 sequences are MDHEN and SYDVKM. This CDR3 region has 12 residues. With 6 bases removed from V and 5 bases from J, the gap between germline ends came to 10 bases. CDR3 coding DNA: TGTGCCAGCAGAGGGGCTGGGGAGACCCAGTACTTC. Translation: CASRGAGETQYF.

V is TRBV7-9 and J is TRBJ2-1; D is uncertain. CDR3 length equals 12 residues. Trimming stripped 5 bases from V and 3 bases from J, with 5 bases between. Germline assignment: CDR1 SEHNR and CDR2 FQNEAQ (reference sequence). The CDR3 loop reads CASSPIYNEQFF. Written as DNA, the CDR3 is TGTGCCAGCAGCCCGATCTACAATGAGCAGTTCTTC.

This clone was observed a handful of times. This chain joins TRBV27 and TRBJ2-7; a weak D match, TRBD1 (5 bases). Germline CDR1 is MNHEY and CDR2 is SMNVEV (reference sequence). This CDR3 spans 18 amino acids. V shed 2 bases and J shed 0 bases, with 20 bases lying between them. DNA for the CDR3: TGTGCCAGCAGTTTAAGGGGAAGAGTAGACGGAAGCTCCTACGAGCAGTACTTC. Amino acid sequence: CASSLRGRVDGSSYEQYF.

A few counts support this clone. The rearrangement joins TRBV14 to TRBJ1-1; D remains unclear. The CDR3 loop spans 12 amino acids. In germline, CDR1 is SGHDN, CDR2 FVKESK. The germline V and J ends were trimmed by 5 bases and 3 bases, with 7 bases remaining between them. The CDR3 DNA reads as TGTGCCAGCAGCGTTAAATACACTGAAGCTTTCTTT. Protein: CASSVKYTEAFF.

This clone was recorded a few times. V usage is TRBV6-6 and J usage is TRBJ1-4; a possible D gene is TRBD1 (6 bases). CDR1 and CDR2 (germline): MNHNY, SVGAGI (reference sequence). V shed 1 base and J shed 6 bases, with 6 bases lying between them. This CDR3 comprises 13 residues. DNA for the CDR3: TGTGCCAGCAGTTACTACAGGGATGAAAAACTGTTTTTT. It yields the protein CASSYYRDEKLFF.

V gene TRBV20-1 combines with J gene TRBJ2-5, with D tentatively TRBD2 (6 bases). CDR3 length equals 11 residues. V was clipped by 3 bases and J by 5 bases, with 7 bases between them. CDR1 DFQATT and CDR2 SNEGSKA come from the germline V gene (reference sequence). The DNA for the CDR3 is TGCAGTGCTAGTACTAGCGAGACCCAGTACTTC. Translating it yields CSASTSETQYF.

The rearrangement joins TRBV29-1 to TRBJ1-3, with D uncertain. The CDR3 consists of 14 residues. Trimming took off 5 bases at V and 4 bases at J, with 15 bases between the two ends. Per germline, CDR1 SQVTM and CDR2 ANQGSEA. CDR3 loop: CSVSTGPKGNTIYF. The CDR3 DNA follows: TGCAGCGTTTCTACCGGGCCCAAGGGAAACACCATATATTTT.

The chain uses TRBV11-2 and TRBJ1-2; no clear D. Trimming removed 4 bases at V and 4 bases at J, with 10 bases between. The CDR3 runs 13 residues. CDR1 and CDR2 from the germline V gene are SGHAT and FQNNGV. The CDR3 here is CASSSYVTYGYTF. In DNA form, the CDR3 reads TGTGCCAGCAGCTCTTATGTCACCTATGGCTACACCTTC.

Many counts were recorded for this clone. CDR3 in amino acids: CASSQGTGGAYNEQFF. The DNA for the CDR3 is TGTGCCAGCAGCCAAGGGACAGGGGGCGCCTACAATGAGCAGTTCTTC. The chain uses TRBV3-1 (or the pseudogene TRBV3-2) and TRBJ2-1; the match to TRBD1 covers 11 bases. From germline, CDR1 is LGHDT and CDR2 YNNKEL (reference sequence). The CDR3 totals 16 residues. The V gene end was trimmed by 1 base and the J gene end by 2 bases; junction bases not matched to a gene: 1.

This clone has only a few counts. The CDR3 loop reads CSLPRGSGETQYF. Here the CDR3 DNA reads TGCAGCCTCCCACGCGGGAGTGGAGAGACCCAGTACTTC. This chain uses TRBV29-1 with TRBJ2-5; 7 bases map to TRBD2. With 8 bases clipped from V and 4 bases from J, the junction kept 10 bases outside the gene matches. The CDR3 is 13 residues long. CDR1 is SQVTM, CDR2 ANQGSEA, per germline.

The V and J genes are TRBV6-6 and TRBJ1-5; 7 nucleotides align to TRBD1. Germline-derived CDR1 and CDR2 are MNHNY and SVGAGI (reference sequence). Germline trimming cut 6 bases from V and 9 bases from J; bases unmatched to any gene: 11. This CDR3 has 14 residues. The CDR3 sequence is CASSPGTDLGPQHF. CDR3 sequence (DNA): TGTGCCAGCAGCCCCGGGACAGATCTTGGGCCCCAGCATTTT.

This chain links TRBV28 with TRBJ2-7, with TRBD1 matching over 7 bases. CDR1 and CDR2 (germline): MDHEN, SYDVKM. Trimming removed 4 bases from V and 2 bases from J; junction bases left unmatched: 5. CDR3 size: 14 residues. CDR3 bases: TGTGCCAGCAGTTCTCGACAGGGTGCCTACGAGCAGTACTTC. Translated: CASSSRQGAYEQYF. Complete variable domain (other parts from reference TRBV28 and TRBJ2-7): DVKVTQSSRYLVKRTGEKVFLECVQDMDHENMFWYRQDPGLGLRLIYFSYDVKMKEKGDIPEGYSVSREKKERFSLILESASTNQTSMYLCASSSRQGAYEQYFGPGTRLTVT.

The chain is built from TRBV27 and TRBJ1-2; D is uncertain. In germline, CDR1 is MNHEY, CDR2 SMNVEV (reference sequence). The CDR3 extends over 13 amino acids. Trimming took 5 bases from V and 6 from J, leaving 13 bases between them. The CDR3 reads CASSRGNRDGYTF. The CDR3 nucleotides are TGTGCCAGCAGTAGAGGGAATCGGGATGGCTACACCTTC.

The chain joins TRBV11-3 to TRBJ2-7; 8 nucleotides line up with TRBD1. The CDR3 totals 14 residues. Germline V CDR1 and CDR2: SGHNT, YENEEA. Unmatched junction bases numbered 11, after V lost 5 bases and J lost 8 bases. In nucleotides, the CDR3 is TGTGCCAGCAGCGTGGGACAGGACCTTACGAAGCAGTACTTC. Residues: CASSVGQDLTKQYF.

This clone was counted ten times or more. The rearrangement links TRBV28 to TRBJ2-7, with D perhaps matching TRBD2 (7 bases). CDR3 size: 13 residues. Trimming left V 5 bases short and J 2 bases short, with 10 bases between. Germline values: CDR1 MDHEN, CDR2 SYDVKM. DNA of the CDR3: TGTGCCAGCAGTGGCGGGGGCCCCTACGAGCAGTACTTC. This encodes CASSGGGPYEQYF. Filled out from reference TRBV28 and TRBJ2-7, the complete variable domain reads DVKVTQSSRYLVKRTGEKVFLECVQDMDHENMFWYRQDPGLGLRLIYFSYDVKMKEKGDIPEGYSVSREKKERFSLILESASTNQTSMYLCASSGGGPYEQYFGPGTRLTVT.